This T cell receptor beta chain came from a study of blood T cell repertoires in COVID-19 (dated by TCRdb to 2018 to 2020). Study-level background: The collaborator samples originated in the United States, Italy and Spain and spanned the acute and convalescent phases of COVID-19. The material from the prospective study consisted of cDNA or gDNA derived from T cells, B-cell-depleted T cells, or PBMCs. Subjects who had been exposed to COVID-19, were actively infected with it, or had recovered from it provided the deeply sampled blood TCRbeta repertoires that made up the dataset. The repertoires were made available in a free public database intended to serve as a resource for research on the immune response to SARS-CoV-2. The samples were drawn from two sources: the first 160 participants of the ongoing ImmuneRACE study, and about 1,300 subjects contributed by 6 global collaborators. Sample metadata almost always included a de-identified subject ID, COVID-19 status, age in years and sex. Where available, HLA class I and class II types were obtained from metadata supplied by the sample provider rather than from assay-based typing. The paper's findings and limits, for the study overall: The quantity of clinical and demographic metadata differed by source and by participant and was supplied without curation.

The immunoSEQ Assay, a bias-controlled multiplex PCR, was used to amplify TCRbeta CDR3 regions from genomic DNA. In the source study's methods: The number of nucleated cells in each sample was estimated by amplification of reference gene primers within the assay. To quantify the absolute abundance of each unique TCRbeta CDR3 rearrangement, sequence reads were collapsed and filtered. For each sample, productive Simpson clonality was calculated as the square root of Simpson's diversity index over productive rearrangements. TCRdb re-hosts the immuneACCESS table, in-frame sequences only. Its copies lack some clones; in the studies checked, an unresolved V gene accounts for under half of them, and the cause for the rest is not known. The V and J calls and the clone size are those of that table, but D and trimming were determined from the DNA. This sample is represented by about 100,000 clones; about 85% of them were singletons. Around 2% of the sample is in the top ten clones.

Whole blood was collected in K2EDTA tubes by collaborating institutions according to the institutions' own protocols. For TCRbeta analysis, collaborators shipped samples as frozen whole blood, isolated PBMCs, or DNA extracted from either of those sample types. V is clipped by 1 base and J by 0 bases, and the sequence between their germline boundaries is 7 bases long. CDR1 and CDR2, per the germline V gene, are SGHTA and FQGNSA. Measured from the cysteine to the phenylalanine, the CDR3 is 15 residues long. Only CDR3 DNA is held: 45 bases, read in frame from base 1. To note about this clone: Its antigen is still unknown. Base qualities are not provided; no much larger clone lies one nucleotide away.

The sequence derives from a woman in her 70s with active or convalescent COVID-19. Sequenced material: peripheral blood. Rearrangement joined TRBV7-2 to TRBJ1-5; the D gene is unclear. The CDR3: CASSLGPVSNQPQHF. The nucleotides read TGTGCCAGCAGCTTAGGTCCAGTTAGCAATCAGCCCCAGCATTTT.